The 20 T cell receptor beta chains reported below all come from one sample, sequenced in a study of tumor and adjacent non-tumor tissue in lung cancer. A modified ARM-PCR protocol with three rounds of nested PCR amplified TCRbeta. TCRdb recomputed calls from the multiplex PCR reads with MiXCR, one row per CDR3 protein. This table has roughly 48,000 distinct CDR3 sequences, roughly 60% appearing once. The template was RNA from unsorted bulk tissue. Distant lung tissue was collected more than 3 cm away from the tumor edge. Sequenced input: distant non-tumor lung tissue. All receptors derive from a woman aged 70-85 years with non-small cell lung cancer.

A word on this clonotype: A read error may account for a junction end that differs from germline. This sequence joins TRBV12-3 or TRBV12-4 and TRBJ1-6, with D possibly matching TRBD1 (5 bases). CDR3 length equals 13 residues. The CDR3 loop is CASRAQNGAVTHF. CDR3 sequence (DNA): TGTGCTAGCAGAGCTCAAAACGGGGCAGTCACCCACTTT.

As to this clonotype: The junction differs from germline at one of its ends, possibly a read error. The chain carries TRBV6-5 and TRBJ1-1; D is undetermined. This CDR3 is 13 amino acids long. CDR1 MNHEY and CDR2 SVGAGI come from the germline V gene. CDR3 loop: CASSKQRAAEAIF. The CDR3 coding sequence is TGTGCCAGCAGTAAACAGAGGGCCGCTGAAGCTATCTTT.

A remark on this clonotype: A much larger clone lies one base from this, so it may be a read error. The chain has TRBV28 and TRBJ2-3; 9 nucleotides line up with TRBD2. The CDR3 is 16 amino acids. Germline V CDR1 and CDR2: MDHEN, SYDVKM. The CDR3 region has the DNA TGTGCCACCAGTAGGAGACTAGCGGTGATCACAGATACGCAGTATTTT. Amino acid sequence: CATSRRLAVITDTQYF. The full variable domain, rest sourced from reference TRBV28 and TRBJ2-3, is DVKVTQSSRYLVKRTGEKVFLECVQDMDHENMFWYRQDPGLGLRLIYFSYDVKMKEKGDIPEGYSVSREKKERFSLILESASTNQTSMYLCATSRRLAVITDTQYFGPGTRLTVL.

Notes on this clonotype: At one end the junction does not follow the germline gene, possibly because of a read error. The chain carries TRBV12-3 or TRBV12-4 and TRBJ2-7, with 11 positions matching TRBD1. The CDR3 loop spans 16 amino acids. CDR3 DNA sequence: TGCGCCAGCAGTTATGTTGGGACAGGGGGGTCCTACGATCAGTACTTC. This gives the protein CASSYVGTGGSYDQYF.

A note on this clonotype: Relative to the germline gene, one junction end is altered; a read error may explain this. The CDR3 reads CASSSVGATQETQYF. CDR3 nucleotides: TGTGCCAGCAGTTCGGTAGGCGCAACCCAAGAGACTCAGTACTTC. V usage is TRBV28 and J usage is TRBJ2-5; D is undetermined. CDR1 and CDR2 from the germline V gene are MDHEN and SYDVKM. The CDR3 extends over 15 amino acids.

The chain couples TRBV29-1 to TRBJ2-2; no clear D gene. Germline loops: CDR1 SQVTM, CDR2 ANQGSEA. The CDR3 length is 13 residues. Trimming cost V 0 bases and J 9 bases, with 11 bases left between them. This CDR3 is CSVEEWETRELFF. In DNA form, the CDR3 reads TGCAGCGTTGAAGAGTGGGAAACCAGGGAGCTGTTTTTT.

This clonotype was detected ten times or more. The V call is TRBV5-4, the J call TRBJ2-1; D is unclear. Trimming pared 9 bases from V and 2 bases from J, leaving 12 bases between. CDR3 length: 13 amino acids. Germline CDR1 is SGHNT and CDR2 is YYREEE (reference sequence). CDR3 bases: TGTGCCACCCGCCGATCCGCCTACAATGAGCAGTTCTTC. Amino acids: CATRRSAYNEQFF.

In its sample, this clonotype was seen a few times. A read error is possible here, since a much larger clone lies one base away. The chain links TRBV6-1 to TRBJ1-1; D is unresolved. This CDR3 is built from 14 residues. Germline CDR1 is MNHNS and CDR2 is SASEGT. The CDR3 nucleotides read TGTGTCAGCAGTGAATGGGTGCGCGACACTGAAGCTTTCTTT. Residues: CVSSEWVRDTEAFF.

Worth noting for this clonotype: This could be a read error, since a much larger clone is one nucleotide away. This chain uses TRBV6-6 with TRBJ2-1, with D perhaps matching TRBD1 (5 bases). The CDR3 is 14 amino acids. Germline loops: CDR1 MNHNY, CDR2 SVGAGI (reference sequence). V shed 5 bases and J shed 0 bases, with 8 bases lying between them. The CDR3 reads CASSQDNSYNEQFF. The CDR3 bases are TGTGCCAGCAGTCAGGACAACTCCTACAATGAGCAGTTCTTC.

This clonotype occurred many times. The CDR3 loop is CASSFEYEQYF. CDR3 nucleotides: TGTGCCAGCAGTTTCGAATACGAGCAGTACTTC. This chain links TRBV28 with TRBJ2-7; D is unresolved. V shed 3 bases and J shed 4 bases, with 4 bases lying between them. There are 11 residues in the CDR3. Germline loops: CDR1 MDHEN, CDR2 SYDVKM.

This clonotype was seen at least ten times. V is TRBV12-3 or TRBV12-4 and J is TRBJ2-2; 8 positions agree with TRBD2. V lost 3 bases, J lost 5 bases, and 2 bases stayed unmatched. The CDR3 is 14 residues long. The CDR3 DNA reads TGTGCCAGCAGTTTCGCGGGAGGTACCGGGGAGCTGTTTTTT. This translates into CASSFAGGTGELFF.

Only a few counts were recorded for this clonotype. A single base separates this from a much larger clone, so it may be a read error. DNA of the CDR3: TGTGCCAGCAGCCTCTCTAGCGTCCTAGGCTCCGGGGAGCTGTTTTTT. Its translation: CASSLSSVLGSGELFF. The V call is TRBV4-2, the J call TRBJ2-2; a weak D match, TRBD2 (6 bases). The CDR3 sequence is 16 residues long. V was cut by 4 bases and J by 6 bases, with 18 bases left in between. CDR1 and CDR2 (germline): LGHNA, YNFKEQ.

On this clonotype itself: With a much larger clone just one base away, this may be a read error. This chain joins TRBV5-8 and TRBJ2-7, with 13 bases identical to TRBD2. The trim removed 3 bases at V and 4 bases at J, leaving 13 bases unmatched. This CDR3 contains 18 residues. The germline CDR1 and CDR2 sequences are SGHTS and YDEGEE. The CDR3 sequence is CASSSGLAGWPWPYEQYF. The CDR3 DNA reads as TGTGCCAGCAGCTCGGGACTAGCGGGATGGCCCTGGCCATACGAGCAGTACTTC.

This chain's CDR3 is CVISESDTGELFF. The CDR3, as DNA: TGTGTCATCAGCGAATCGGACACCGGGGAGCTGTTTTTT. The chain joins TRBV12-3 or TRBV12-4 to TRBJ2-2; D remains ambiguous. The CDR3 consists of 13 residues.

About this clonotype itself: Lacking the conserved final phenylalanine or tryptophan, this CDR3 likely reflects a read error. The chain couples TRBV6-1 to TRBJ1-5; D is undetermined. The CDR3 sequence is 11 residues long. CDR1 is MNHNS, CDR2 SASEGT, per germline. In DNA, the CDR3 is TGTGCTAGCTGTGATTACCTGCCCCAGCATTTG. Residues: CASCDYLPQHL.

Note on this clonotype: Just one base apart from a much larger clone, this may be a read error. The chain links TRBV14 to TRBJ2-7, with D tentatively TRBD1 (5 bases). Germline CDR1 SGHDN, CDR2 FVKESK. This CDR3 contains 13 residues. CDR3 loop: CASSLVQGLGQYF. The DNA of the CDR3 is TGTGCTAGCAGCCTTGTCCAGGGCCTCGGGCAGTACTTC.

In the case of this clonotype: No conserved phenylalanine or tryptophan is present at the end of the CDR3, so a read error is the likely explanation. The chain recombines TRBV10-2 with TRBJ2-3; D gene uncertain. The germline V and J ends were trimmed by 5 bases and 0 bases, with 9 bases remaining between them. In germline, CDR1 is WSHSY, CDR2 SAAADI. This CDR3 region has 14 residues. The chain's CDR3 is CASSTAGSTDTQYS. In DNA form, the CDR3 reads TGCGCCAGCAGTACAGCAGGCAGCACAGATACGCAGTATTCT.

There are a few counts of this clonotype. The chain uses TRBV5-1 and TRBJ2-4, with D possibly TRBD1 on 5 matching bases. V gave up 0 bases and J gave up 0 bases, with 19 bases separating them. This CDR3 is 19 amino acids long. The germline V gene encodes CDR1 SGHRS and CDR2 YFSETQ. CDR3 DNA: TGCGCCAGCAGCTTGGAGGCAGGGTCCGAGGTTTTAGCCAAAAACATTCAGTACTTC. This codes for CASSLEAGSEVLAKNIQYF.

Concerning this clonotype itself: At one end the junction does not follow the germline gene, possibly because of a read error. The chain employs TRBV28 and TRBJ1-2; weak D call: TRBD1 (5 bases). The CDR3 runs to 14 residues. CDR1 is MDHEN, CDR2 SYDVKM, per germline. CDR3 bases: TGTGTCAGCAGTTTCGCAACTGACGGGGACGGCTACACCTTC. This gives the protein CVSSFATDGDGYTF.

Concerning this clonotype itself: One end of the junction does not line up with germline, which may come from a read error. This chain's CDR3 is CVSSWQGENEQYF. CDR3 coding DNA: TGTGTCAGCAGTTGGCAGGGTGAGAACGAGCAGTACTTC. The J gene is TRBJ2-7, the V gene TRBV6-6; a possible D gene is TRBD1 (5 bases). The CDR3 runs to 13 residues. Per germline, CDR1 MNHNY and CDR2 SVGAGI (reference sequence).